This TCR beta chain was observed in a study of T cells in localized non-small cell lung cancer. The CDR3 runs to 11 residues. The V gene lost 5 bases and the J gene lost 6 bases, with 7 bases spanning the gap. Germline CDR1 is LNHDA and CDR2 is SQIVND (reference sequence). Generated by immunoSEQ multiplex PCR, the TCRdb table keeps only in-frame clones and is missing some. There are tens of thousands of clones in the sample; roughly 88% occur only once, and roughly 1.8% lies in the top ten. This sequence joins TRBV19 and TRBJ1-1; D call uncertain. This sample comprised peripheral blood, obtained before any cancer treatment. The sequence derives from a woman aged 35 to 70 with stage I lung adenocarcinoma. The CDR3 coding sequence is TGTGCCAGTAGTCGGGCCGCTGAAGCTTTCTTT. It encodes CASSRAAEAFF.